This T cell receptor beta chain emerged from a study of CD8 T cells in Susac syndrome. Turning to the study itself: When blood was collected, patients with Susac syndrome were therapy-naive, were taking corticosteroids, or were receiving intravenous immunoglobulin alone.

All included Susac syndrome patients satisfied recently defined diagnostic criteria for definite or probable disease. Negative isolation yielded CD8+ and CD4+ T cells; FACS enriched TEMRA cells. V trimming: 3 bases; J trimming: 4 bases; junction bases outside the gene matches: 9. Germline-derived CDR1 and CDR2 are LGHDT and YNNKEL (reference sequence). This CDR3 contains 16 residues. Reverse transcription used about 0.45 to 1 ug RNA and random hexamers. One entry per CDR3 protein results from TCRdb running MiXCR on the immunoSEQ multiplex PCR reads. The sample holds over 120,000 distinct CDR3 sequences, roughly 94% seen once.

This chain links TRBV3-1 with TRBJ2-3, with 8 positions matching TRBD2. Sequenced sample: CD4+ T cells from PBMCs. The receptor was derived from a human donor with Susac syndrome. In DNA, the CDR3 is TGTGCCAGCAGCCACATACTAGCGGTACGCCCAGATACGCAGTATTTT. It encodes CASSHILAVRPDTQYF.